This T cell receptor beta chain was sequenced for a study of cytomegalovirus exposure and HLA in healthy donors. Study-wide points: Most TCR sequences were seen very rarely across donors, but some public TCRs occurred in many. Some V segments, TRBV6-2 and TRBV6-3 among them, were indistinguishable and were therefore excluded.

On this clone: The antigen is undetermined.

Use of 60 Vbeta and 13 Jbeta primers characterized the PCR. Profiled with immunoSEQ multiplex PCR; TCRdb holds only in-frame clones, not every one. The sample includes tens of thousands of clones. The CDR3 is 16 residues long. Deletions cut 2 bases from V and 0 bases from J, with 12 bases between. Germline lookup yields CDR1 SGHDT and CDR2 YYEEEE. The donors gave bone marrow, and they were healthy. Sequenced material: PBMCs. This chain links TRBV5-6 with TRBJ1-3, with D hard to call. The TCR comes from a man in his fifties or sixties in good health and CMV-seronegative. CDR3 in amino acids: CASSLGGRISGNTIYF. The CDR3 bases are TGTGCCAGCAGCTTAGGAGGGCGGATCTCTGGAAACACCATATATTTT.